The 27 T cell receptor beta chains below were found in one sample sequenced in a study of cytomegalovirus exposure and HLA in healthy donors. The PCR ran on 60 Vbeta and 13 Jbeta primers. Sequenced by immunoSEQ multiplex PCR; TCRdb stores in-frame clones only, minus some. The profile covers about 140,000 clones, with 77% appearing a single time and 1.5% to 2% taken by the ten largest. The sequencing input was PBMCs. Every receptor here comes from a female donor in good health and CMV-seronegative.

A few counts support this clone. The chain combines TRBV6-1 with TRBJ1-2; no definite D call. V shed 5 bases and J shed 7 bases, with 5 bases lying between them. The CDR3 totals 10 residues. Germline V gene sequence: CDR1 MNHNS, CDR2 SASEGT. CDR3 protein: CASSLLGYTF. The CDR3 bases are TGTGCCAGCAGTCTTCTTGGCTACACCTTC.

This clone was recorded a few times. This chain connects TRBV7-6 to TRBJ2-7; 8 nucleotides line up with TRBD2. The ends lost 5 bases at V and 5 bases at J; junction bases unmatched: 17. The CDR3 sequence is 17 residues long. The germline V gene encodes CDR1 SGHVS and CDR2 FNYEAQ. CDR3 in amino acids: CASSPKQSSGPHHEQYF. Here the CDR3 DNA reads TGTGCCAGCAGCCCTAAACAGTCTAGCGGGCCACACCACGAGCAGTACTTC.

Turning to this clone: One junction end does not reproduce the germline sequence, and a read error may be involved. The V call is TRBV28, the J call TRBJ2-7; 7 bases match TRBD2. The CDR3 contains 13 residues. Per the germline V gene, CDR1 is MDHEN and CDR2 is SYDVKM. CDR3 region: CASDMAGAFEQHF. For the CDR3, the DNA is TGTGCCAGCGACATGGCGGGAGCATTCGAGCAGCACTTC.

The rearrangement joins TRBV15 to TRBJ2-5, with D possibly matching TRBD2 (6 bases). The CDR3 extends over 14 amino acids. The germline V gene encodes CDR1 LNHNV and CDR2 YYDKDF (reference sequence). Trimming left V 2 bases short and J 4 bases short, with 11 bases between. CDR3 bases: TGTGCCACCAGCAGAAGGCTCGGGGGAGAGACCCAGTACTTC. Translation: CATSRRLGGETQYF.

V usage is TRBV10-2 and J usage is TRBJ1-1; 7 bases match TRBD1. CDR3 length: 16 amino acids. In germline, CDR1 is WSHSY, CDR2 SAAADI. The V gene end was trimmed by 6 bases and the J gene end by 8 bases; junction bases not matched to a gene: 18. CDR3 DNA sequence: TGCGCCAGCAGCGAGGACTTATTCAGGGGGAAGGAGGAAGCTTTCTTT. It codes for CASSEDLFRGKEEAFF.

This clone turned up a few times. This sequence joins TRBV7-6 and TRBJ2-7; a possible D gene is TRBD2 (5 bases). Trimming took off 5 bases at V and 5 bases at J, with 19 bases between the two ends. The CDR3 loop spans 15 amino acids. Germline assignment: CDR1 SGHVS and CDR2 FNYEAQ. The CDR3 sequence: CASSDPQTRFHEQYF. The CDR3, as DNA: TGTGCCAGCAGCGACCCCCAAACTAGGTTCCACGAGCAGTACTTC.

V and J are TRBV6-1 and TRBJ1-5; tentatively, D is TRBD1 (6 bases). CDR1 and CDR2 from the germline V gene are MNHNS and SASEGT. The CDR3 length is 13 residues. The germline V and J ends were trimmed by 5 bases and 11 bases, with 16 bases remaining between them. CDR3 nucleotides: TGTGCCAGCAGTTATAATCGCGGACAGTCCCAGCATTTT. Its protein product is CASSYNRGQSQHF.

The rearrangement links TRBV6-5 to TRBJ1-2; TRBD1 matches at 9 bases. This CDR3 region has 14 residues. Looked up from germline, CDR1 is MNHEY and CDR2 is SVGAGI. V lost 2 bases, J lost 4 bases, and 2 bases stayed unmatched. The CDR3 spells CASSYGTGPYGYTF. DNA for the CDR3: TGTGCCAGCAGTTACGGGACAGGGCCCTATGGCTACACCTTC.

With respect to this clone: Sequence at one end of the junction differs from germline and may be a read error. V usage is TRBV14 and J usage is TRBJ2-7; 7 nucleotides match TRBD2. Germline V gene lookup returns CDR1 SGHDN and CDR2 FVKESK. The CDR3 is made up of 11 amino acids. Here the CDR3 DNA reads TGTGCCAGCAGCCGCGGGACTACGAGGGTTTTC. Protein product: CASSRGTTRVF.

The chain links TRBV15 to TRBJ1-3, with 7 positions matching TRBD1. The CDR3 is 15 residues long. The V segment lost 6 bases and the J segment 3 bases; nucleotides outside the gene matches: 8. Germline lookup yields CDR1 LNHNV and CDR2 YYDKDF (reference sequence). DNA for the CDR3: TGTGCCACCAGTCAACTGGGACAGATTGGAAACACCATATATTTT. Protein sequence: CATSQLGQIGNTIYF.

The J gene is TRBJ1-1, the V gene TRBV28; D not certain. CDR3 size: 15 residues. Looked up from germline, CDR1 is MDHEN and CDR2 is SYDVKM. The V end lost 3 bases, the J end lost 0 bases, and 11 bases lay between the germline ends. CDR3 DNA sequence: TGTGCCAGCAGTTTTGCGCCAAGCATGAACACTGAAGCTTTCTTT. Encoded protein: CASSFAPSMNTEAFF.

This clone was seen just once. This chain connects TRBV18 to TRBJ1-1; possibly TRBD1 for D (6 bases). V dropped 3 bases and J dropped 0 bases, with 20 bases sitting between them. The CDR3 has 18 amino acids. CDR1 and CDR2 (germline): KGHSH, LQKENI. The CDR3 DNA reads TGTGCCAGCTCACCCCGCCGGCAGGGGCCTAAATTGAACACTGAAGCTTTCTTT. Amino acids: CASSPRRQGPKLNTEAFF.

The J gene is TRBJ1-1, the V gene TRBV28; 7 positions agree with TRBD1. This CDR3 has 16 residues. Trimming at V came to 5 bases and at J to 0 bases, leaving 9 bases not matched to a gene. CDR1 MDHEN and CDR2 SYDVKM come from the germline V gene. The CDR3 reads CASSLGGSWMNTEAFF. As DNA, the CDR3 is TGTGCCAGCAGTCTAGGGGGCAGTTGGATGAACACTGAAGCTTTCTTT. Full variable domain (rest looked up from reference TRBV28 and TRBJ1-1): DVKVTQSSRYLVKRTGEKVFLECVQDMDHENMFWYRQDPGLGLRLIYFSYDVKMKEKGDIPEGYSVSREKKERFSLILESASTNQTSMYLCASSLGGSWMNTEAFFGQGTRLTVV.

There are a few counts of this clone. The J gene is TRBJ2-2, the V gene TRBV7-9, with 10 bases that match TRBD2. This CDR3 comprises 16 residues. J lost 7 bases, V lost 2 bases, and 7 bases had no gene match. Germline CDR1 and CDR2: SEHNR and FQNEAQ (reference sequence). The CDR3 coding sequence is TGTGCCAGCAGCTTACCAAGCGGGGGGGCCGTCGGGGAGCTGTTTTTT. It encodes CASSLPSGGAVGELFF. The full variable domain, rest sourced from reference TRBV7-9 and TRBJ2-2, is DTGVSQNPRHKITKRGQNVTFRCDPISEHNRLYWYRQTLGQGPEFLTYFQNEAQLEKSRLLSDRFSAERPKGSFSTLEIQRTEQGDSAMYLCASSLPSGGAVGELFFGEGSRLTVL.

The chain uses TRBV11-3 and TRBJ2-5, with TRBD1 matching over 8 bases. The ends lost 1 base at V and 2 bases at J; junction bases unmatched: 6. Germline CDR1 is SGHNT and CDR2 is YENEEA. The CDR3 runs 16 residues. The CDR3 DNA reads TGTGCCAGCAGCTTAGGCTGGACAGGGTCTCAAGAGACCCAGTACTTC. Translated: CASSLGWTGSQETQYF.

The J gene is TRBJ2-7, the V gene TRBV4-2, with 8 bases lining up with TRBD2. Germline V gene sequence: CDR1 LGHNA, CDR2 YNFKEQ. CDR3 length equals 16 residues. J was trimmed by 3 bases and V by 4 bases; bases with no gene match: 11. CDR3 coding DNA: TGTGCCAGCAGCCCATCCGCAGCGCTAGCGGGCTACGAGCAGTACTTC. Amino acids: CASSPSAALAGYEQYF.

J is TRBJ1-2 and V is TRBV30, with D tentatively TRBD1 (6 bases). The V end was cut by 5 bases, the J end by 4 bases, with 8 bases between. CDR3 size: 11 residues. In germline, CDR1 is GTSNPN, CDR2 SVGIG (reference sequence). CDR3 amino acids: CAWGGTYGYTF. The CDR3 DNA reads TGTGCCTGGGGGGGCACCTATGGCTACACCTTC.

J is TRBJ2-7 and V is TRBV2; no firm D call. The length of the CDR3 is 11 residues. V was clipped by 4 bases and J by 5 bases, with 6 bases between them. CDR1 and CDR2 from the germline V gene are SNHLY and FYNNEI. CDR3 sequence reads: CASSVSDEQYF. The DNA for the CDR3 is TGTGCCAGCAGTGTTTCCGACGAGCAGTACTTC.

This clone was counted between two and nine times. The chain carries TRBV4-1 and TRBJ2-3, with TRBD1 matching over 9 bases. The CDR3 has 15 amino acids. V was pared by 4 bases and J by 0 bases, with 2 bases of the junction left unmatched. Germline assignment: CDR1 MGHRA and CDR2 YSYEKL. Here the CDR3 reads CASSRDRESTDTQYF. The CDR3 DNA reads TGCGCCAGCAGCCGGGACAGGGAGAGCACAGATACGCAGTATTTT.

For the CDR3, the DNA is TGTGCCAGCAGCGTCGGGGGATGGGAGCAGTTCTTC. Translating gives CASSVGGWEQFF. This rearrangement joins TRBV9 to TRBJ2-1; maybe TRBD2 (6 bases). The CDR3 has 12 amino acids. Germline CDR1 SGDLS, CDR2 YYNGEE. Between the trimmed V and J ends, which lost 2 bases and 10 bases, there was a span of 10 bases.

This clone occurred a few times. The gene calls are TRBV4-1 and TRBJ2-7; 11 bases line up with TRBD2. The CDR3 runs to 15 residues. Germline trimming cut 4 bases from V and 3 bases from J; bases unmatched to any gene: 5. The germline gives CDR1 MGHRA, CDR2 YSYEKL. Here the CDR3 DNA reads TGCGCCAGCAGCCCGACTAGCGGGGTGCTCTACGAGCAGTACTTC. The encoded protein is CASSPTSGVLYEQYF.

This clone has just one count. The genes are TRBV11-2 and TRBJ2-5; 9 bases fit TRBD2. The CDR3 is 16 amino acids. CDR1 and CDR2 (germline): SGHAT, FQNNGV. Trimming at V came to 5 bases and at J to 2 bases, leaving 9 bases not matched to a gene. For the CDR3, the DNA is TGTGCCAGCAGCCAGAATAGCGGGGGCCAACAAGAGACCCAGTACTTC. Protein: CASSQNSGGQQETQYF.

Remarks on this clone: Relative to the germline gene, one junction end is altered; a read error may explain this. The chain combines TRBV7-9 with TRBJ2-7; TRBD2 might be the D (6 bases). The germline CDR1 and CDR2 sequences are SEHNR and FQNEAQ (reference sequence). The CDR3 is made up of 15 amino acids. This chain's CDR3 is CSSSLVGLASYEQYF. The DNA of the CDR3 is TGTTCCAGCAGCTTAGTGGGTCTAGCGTCCTACGAGCAGTACTTC.

The genes are TRBV28 and TRBJ1-2; possible D gene TRBD1, 6 bases. The V gene lost 7 bases and the J gene lost 9 bases, with 15 bases spanning the gap. The CDR3 is 12 amino acids. The germline CDR1 and CDR2 sequences are MDHEN and SYDVKM. This CDR3 is CASTTTGLSYTF. The CDR3 coding sequence is TGTGCCAGCACAACTACAGGGTTAAGCTACACCTTC.

The chain employs TRBV7-9 and TRBJ2-1, with 14 bases aligning to TRBD2. The V and J ends lost 5 bases and 5 bases, in that order; junction bases with no gene match: 11. The CDR3 is 18 amino acids. Germline-derived CDR1 and CDR2 are SEHNR and FQNEAQ (reference sequence). This CDR3 is CASSGGTSGSLYHNEQFF. CDR3 bases: TGTGCCAGCAGCGGCGGGACTAGCGGGAGCCTTTATCACAATGAGCAGTTCTTC.

This clone was observed once. The chain links TRBV9 to TRBJ1-1; D remains unclear. Germline V gene data show CDR1 as SGDLS and CDR2 as YYNGEE. CDR3 size: 11 residues. Trimming removed 3 bases at V and 7 bases at J, with 7 bases between. For the CDR3, the DNA is TGTGCCAGCAGCGACGGTAATGAAGCTTTCTTT. It specifies CASSDGNEAFF. Full variable domain (missing parts from reference TRBV9 and TRBJ1-1): DSGVTQTPKHLITATGQRVTLRCSPRSGDLSVYWYQQSLDQGLQFLIQYYNGEERAKGNILERFSAQQFPDLHSELNLSSLELGDSALYFCASSDGNEAFFGQGTRLTVV.

The V and J genes are TRBV6-5 and TRBJ2-2, with D maybe TRBD2 (6 bases). V was trimmed by 2 bases and J by 7 bases, leaving 17 bases between them. This CDR3 spans 16 amino acids. Per germline, CDR1 MNHEY and CDR2 SVGAGI. The CDR3, as DNA: TGTGCCAGCAGTTACGAGGGCCGGGTCGGGAGCGGGGAGCTGTTTTTT. This translates into CASSYEGRVGSGELFF.